This is a list of T cell receptor beta chains from one sample in a study of blood T cells in healthy people across ages. TCRdb reprocessed the 5' RACE reads with MiXCR, giving one entry per CDR3 protein. The sample has some 780,000 distinct CDR3 sequences, approximately 53% seen once. Sequenced: blood. Receptors were obtained from a middle-aged man in good health. Both conserved end residues are part of each CDR3. A D gene is named only where the DNA matches it firmly. The size field is filled for only some rows; it gives once, few, many or a size class.

j_call clone_size d_call v_call cdr3_nt cdr3_aa
TRBJ1-5 . . TRBV4-1 TGCGCCAGCAGCCTCGTAGAGGGCAATCAGCCCCAGCATTTT CASSLVEGNQPQHF
TRBJ2-1 few TRBD2 TRBV7-9 TGTGCCAGCAGCTTAGTTAGCGGGAGTAAAAATGAGCAGTTCTTC CASSLVSGSKNEQFF
TRBJ2-7 . . TRBV7-2 TGTGCCAGCAGCGCGACGACTCGGGTAGGGGTAGGGTACGAGCAGTACTTC CASSATTRVGVGYEQYF
TRBJ2-7 . TRBD2 TRBV7-3 TGTGCCGGCAGCTTAGCGGGAGGCCCGATCTACGAGCAGTACTTC CAGSLAGGPIYEQYF
TRBJ2-7 . . TRBV7-2 TGTGCCAGCAGCCGGGACCTCATCCCCTACGAGCAGTACTTC CASSRDLIPYEQYF
TRBJ1-2 . . TRBV27 TGTGCCAGCAGCGTATTCCCAGGGGCCTCACGCTACACCTTC CASSVFPGASRYTF
TRBJ2-7 few TRBD1 TRBV29-1 TGCAGCGTTGAAGAATTTCCCGGACAGGGTTCCTACGAGCAGTACTTC CSVEEFPGQGSYEQYF
TRBJ2-7 . TRBD1 TRBV7-2 TGTGCCAGCAGCTCCCGGGGACAGGGCTACGAGCAGTACTTC CASSSRGQGYEQYF
TRBJ1-2 . . TRBV14 TGTGCCAGCAGCCAAGATCGGCGCAGGGCGGGATATGGCTACACCTTC CASSQDRRRAGYGYTF
TRBJ1-2 . . TRBV3-1 TGTGCCAGCAGCACAGCAGGCTATGGCTACACCTTC CASSTAGYGYTF
TRBJ2-1 . TRBD2 TRBV11-2 TGTGCCAGCAGCTTCAGCGGGGGAGACTCCTACAATGAGCAGTTCTTC CASSFSGGDSYNEQFF
TRBJ2-3 . . TRBV7-2 TGTGCCAGCAGCTTAGTCCCCACTAGCACAGATACGCAGTATTTT CASSLVPTSTDTQYF
TRBJ2-4 once TRBD1 TRBV12-3/TRBV12-4 TGTGCCAGCAGTTCTGACAGGGTATCGTACTTC CASSSDRVSYF
TRBJ2-3 few TRBD2 TRBV12-3/TRBV12-4 TGTGCCAGCAGTTCGGAGCGGGGGGTCACAGATACGCAGTATTTT CASSSERGVTDTQYF
TRBJ2-1 . . TRBV4-3 TGCGCCAGCAGCCAAGAGTGCAATGAGCAGTTCTTC CASSQECNEQFF
TRBJ1-1 . TRBD1 TRBV25-1 TGTGCCAGCGCCGGGACAGGGAACACTGAAGCTTTCTTT CASAGTGNTEAFF
TRBJ2-7 . TRBD2 TRBV20-1 TGCAGTGCTGGGAGGGACGTTTTCGAGCAGTACTTC CSAGRDVFEQYF
TRBJ2-7 few . TRBV29-1 TGCAGCGCTACGGATCGTTACGAGCAGTACTTC CSATDRYEQYF
TRBJ2-1 few . TRBV9 TGTGCCAGCAGCGTAGGTAGCGGAGGAAACAATGAGCAGTTCTTC CASSVGSGGNNEQFF
TRBJ2-6 . . TRBV20-1 TGCAGTGCTAGGGGTCGGTATGAGACCCCTGGGGCCAACGTCCTGACTTTC CSARGRYETPGANVLTF
TRBJ2-3 . . TRBV6-6 TGTGCCAGCACCAATCTTTTCACAGATACGCAGTATTTT CASTNLFTDTQYF
TRBJ2-1 . TRBD2 TRBV3-1 TGTGCCAGCAGCCCGAGAGGGACTAGCCAGTTCTTC CASSPRGTSQFF
TRBJ1-6 . TRBD1 TRBV28 TGTGCCAGCAGTACCCGGACAGGTGAAAATTCACCCCTCCACTTT CASSTRTGENSPLHF
TRBJ1-1 . . TRBV5-1 TGCGCCAGCAGCTACAAACAGGGAAGTACTGAAGCTTTCTTT CASSYKQGSTEAFF
TRBJ2-3 few TRBD1 TRBV18 TGTGCCAGCTCACCACCGGGACAGACAGATACGCAGTATTTT CASSPPGQTDTQYF
TRBJ2-1 few . TRBV4-3 TGCGCCAGCAGCCAAGATTACTCCTACAATGAGCAGTTCTTC CASSQDYSYNEQFF
TRBJ2-2 . . TRBV7-2 TGTGCCAGCAGACCCTCACCCGGGGAGCTGTTTTTT CASRPSPGELFF
TRBJ2-3 . . TRBV6-6 TGTGCCAGCGTGGAGGCGGGGGATACGCAGTATTTT CASVEAGDTQYF
TRBJ1-2 . . TRBV20-1 TGCAGTGCCCTCTCACCGGGACGCCAGGGAGACTATGGCTACACCTTC CSALSPGRQGDYGYTF
TRBJ1-2 few TRBD1 TRBV12-3/TRBV12-4 TGTGCCAGCAGTTTAGTTGGTTGGGCAGGGGGCCCTAACTATGGCTACACCTTC CASSLVGWAGGPNYGYTF
TRBJ1-5 . . TRBV6-1 TGTGCCAGCAGTGCCAGCAAACCTCAGCCCCAGCATTTT CASSASKPQPQHF
TRBJ1-4 few . TRBV27 TGTGCCAGCAGTTTCTCCCCGGCAACTAATGAAAAACTGTTTTTT CASSFSPATNEKLFF
TRBJ1-1 few . TRBV20-1 TGCAGTGTCACGAGCAGTACAGGTGAAGCTTTCTTT CSVTSSTGEAFF
TRBJ1-2 few . TRBV4-3 TGCGCCAGCAGCCAAGATGGGAACGCGCGGACTAAAGGCTACACCTTC CASSQDGNARTKGYTF
TRBJ2-7 . TRBD1 TRBV10-3 TGTGCCATCAGTGAGGGACAGGGCGAGATGACCTACGAGCAGTACTTC CAISEGQGEMTYEQYF
TRBJ2-3 . . TRBV2 TGTGCCAGCAGTGCGGACATGGTCCGCACAGATACGCAGTATTTT CASSADMVRTDTQYF
TRBJ1-2 . . TRBV6-5 TGTGCCAGCAGTTACCAGAGCGGGGTCGGCTATGGCTACACCTTC CASSYQSGVGYGYTF
TRBJ2-3 . TRBD2 TRBV7-9 TGTGCCAGCGCCACGGGGGGGGGACTCTCGGATACGCAGTATTTT CASATGGGLSDTQYF
TRBJ1-4 . . TRBV20-1 TGCAGTGCCCCCGTGACTGCAACTAATGAAAAACTGTTTTTT CSAPVTATNEKLFF
TRBJ1-2 . . TRBV24-1 TGTGCCACCAGTGACCCCGGACAGCCAAACGCTTATGGCTACACCTTC CATSDPGQPNAYGYTF
TRBJ2-4 . TRBD1 TRBV4-2 TGTGCCAGCAGCCAACCTTCTGGACAGGGGATGGGCATTCAGTACTTC CASSQPSGQGMGIQYF
TRBJ2-7 few TRBD2 TRBV6-6 TGTGCCAGCAGTTACTCTGGACTAGCGGGCTACGAGCAGTACTTC CASSYSGLAGYEQYF
TRBJ1-2 . . TRBV6-5 TGTGCCAGCAGGACCGATAGGACAGTCTATGGCTACACCTTC CASRTDRTVYGYTF
TRBJ2-3 . TRBD2 TRBV7-9 TGTGCCAGCAGCTTAGTCGAAACGGGGGGGCCGACAGATACGCAGTATTTT CASSLVETGGPTDTQYF
TRBJ1-6 . TRBD1 TRBV5-6 TGTGCCAGCGGCAACAGGGGAGGTAATTCACCCCTCCACTTT CASGNRGGNSPLHF
TRBJ2-7 . TRBD2 TRBV18 TGTGCCAGCTCACCACCCGGGGGGGCCGGGAATGAGCAGTACTTC CASSPPGGAGNEQYF
TRBJ1-2 once . TRBV11-2 TGTGCCCGCAGCCACCTGAGGGAGGGCGGCGGCTACACCTTC CARSHLREGGGYTF
TRBJ2-7 . TRBD1 TRBV6-5 TGTGCCAGCAGTTCCGTGTTAAGGGGACAGTACCTCTACGAGCAGTACTTC CASSSVLRGQYLYEQYF
TRBJ2-7 few TRBD1 TRBV24-1 TGTGCCACCAGTGAGGGACAGGGGGTGACCTACGAGCAGTACTTC CATSEGQGVTYEQYF
TRBJ1-4 . . TRBV5-1 TGCGCCAGCAGCTTGGCCCGGCAGACTAATGAAAAACTGTTTTTT CASSLARQTNEKLFF
TRBJ2-1 . . TRBV3-1 TGTGCCAGCAGCCAAGTTCGGGGGAATGAGCAGTTCTTC CASSQVRGNEQFF